The next 3 T cell receptor beta chains were all read from a single sample in a study of cytomegalovirus exposure and HLA in healthy donors. In the PCR, 60 Vbeta and 13 Jbeta primers were used. TCRdb's copy holds only in-frame clones and misses some; the assay was immunoSEQ multiplex PCR. The profile covers roughly 160,000 clones, with approximately 88% appearing a single time and roughly 0.38% taken by the ten largest. Input material: PBMCs. Receptor source: a boy aged 2 to 10 in good health and CMV-seronegative.

The V and J genes are TRBV5-1 and TRBJ2-7; perhaps TRBD2 as D (7 bases). The CDR3 spans 16 residues. V was trimmed by 4 bases and J by 2 bases, leaving 19 bases between them. Germline loops: CDR1 SGHRS, CDR2 YFSETQ. CDR3 in amino acids: CASSPQGGATTYEQYF. CDR3 nucleotides: TGCGCCAGCAGCCCACAGGGAGGGGCCACAACCTACGAGCAGTACTTC.

V usage is TRBV2 and J usage is TRBJ2-1; TRBD1 matches 10 bases. CDR1 is SNHLY, CDR2 FYNNEI, per germline. The trim removed 8 bases at V and 0 bases at J, leaving 7 bases unmatched. The CDR3 runs to 16 residues. The CDR3 spells CASGDRGVSSYNEQFF. The CDR3 coding sequence is TGTGCCAGCGGGGACAGGGGCGTCAGCTCCTACAATGAGCAGTTCTTC.

The CDR3 is CASSDGGRGYGYTF. The CDR3 DNA follows: TGTGCCAGCAGTGACGGAGGCAGGGGGTACGGCTACACCTTC. The chain joins TRBV27 to TRBJ1-2; 7 bases are a match to TRBD1. There are 14 residues in the CDR3. Unmatched junction bases numbered 11, after V lost 5 bases and J lost 8 bases. Germline V gives CDR1 MNHEY, CDR2 SMNVEV (reference sequence).